This T cell receptor (beta chain) originates from a study of shared clonotypes between healthy human individuals. Study-wide results and limits: Generation of non-shared clonotypes was less probable than generation of clonotypes shared by all four donors.

Concerning this clone: Its antigen is undetermined.

Assay used: immunoSEQ multiplex PCR; TCRdb lists only in-frame clones, some missing. The repertoire consists of roughly 640,000 clones, with under 80% occurring once and the leading ten covering 1.5% to 2%. This receptor was identified in a woman in her twenties or thirties in good health. The material sequenced was memory CD4+ T cells sorted from blood. Noted subset: CD45RA-negative fraction.

CDR3 sequence: CASSPRRATNEKLFF. CDR3 sequence (DNA): TGTGCCAGCAGCCCCCGCAGGGCAACTAATGAAAAACTGTTTTTT. The chain employs TRBV7-9 and TRBJ1-4, with a tentative D call TRBD1 (5 bases). The germline CDR1 and CDR2 sequences are SEHNR and FQNEAQ (reference sequence). Trimming removed 5 bases at V and 0 bases at J, with 10 bases between. The CDR3 consists of 15 residues.